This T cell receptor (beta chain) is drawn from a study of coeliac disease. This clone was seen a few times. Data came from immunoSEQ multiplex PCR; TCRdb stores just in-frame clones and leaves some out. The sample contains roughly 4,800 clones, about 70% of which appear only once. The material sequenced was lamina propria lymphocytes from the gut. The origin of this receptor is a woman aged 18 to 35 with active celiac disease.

As DNA, the CDR3 is TGTGCCAGCAGTTACGAGCTCGGGAGTGAGCAGTTCTTC. Protein sequence: CASSYELGSEQFF. The rearrangement links TRBV6-5 to TRBJ2-1; tentative D call: TRBD2 (6 bases). There are 13 residues in the CDR3. Trimming stripped 2 bases from V and 9 bases from J, with 11 bases between. The germline V gene has CDR1 MNHEY and CDR2 SVGAGI.